These T cell receptor beta chains were read from a single sample in a study of shared clonotypes between healthy human individuals. Sequenced by immunoSEQ multiplex PCR; TCRdb stores in-frame clones only, minus some. The sample has 2 million to 2.5 million clones; around 92% are singletons. Sequencing used naive CD4+ T cells from PBMCs. These receptors came from a man younger than 30 in good health. Some clones in this sample may be carry-over from other donors' samples. Both conserved end residues are part of each CDR3. Fields, in order: D gene, V gene, clone size, J gene, CDR3 DNA, CDR3 protein. A D gene is named only where the DNA matches it firmly. Rows give clone size only sometimes, using once, few, many, or a class for an expanded clone.

>TRBD1|TRBV5-6|.|TRBJ1-2
TGTGCCAGCAGCGGACGGGACAGGGGGACCTCCGGCTACACCTTC
CASSGRDRGTSGYTF
>.|TRBV7-2|.|TRBJ1-3
TGTGCCAGCAGCTTTGGGGGGGACGTTGGAAACACCATATATTTT
CASSFGGDVGNTIYF
>.|TRBV11-1|.|TRBJ1-3
TGTGCCAGCAGCTTCTCGATCTCTGGAAACACCATATATTTT
CASSFSISGNTIYF
>.|TRBV21-1|.|TRBJ1-5
TGTGCCAGCAGCCCGGGACAGGGACTCAATCAGCCCCAGCATTTT
CASSPGQGLNQPQHF
>.|TRBV4-1|.|TRBJ1-5
TGCGCCAGCAGCCCCGGTATTTGGAGCAATCAGCCCCAGCATTTT
CASSPGIWSNQPQHF
>.|TRBV9|once|TRBJ2-7
TGTGCCAGCAGCGTAAGTCCCACACCCGGCTCCTACGAGCAGTACTTC
CASSVSPTPGSYEQYF
>.|TRBV29-1|once|TRBJ2-5
TGCAGCGTTGTTCGATCCCTGGCCGAGACCCAGTACTTC
CSVVRSLAETQYF
>TRBD1|TRBV19|.|TRBJ1-2
TGTGCCAGTAGTAGACAGGGAGCTAACTATGGCTACACCTTC
CASSRQGANYGYTF
>.|TRBV11-2|.|TRBJ2-4
TGTGCCAGCAGCCCGATGCCCAAAAACATTCAGTACTTC
CASSPMPKNIQYF
>.|TRBV5-8|once|TRBJ1-4
TGTGCCAGCAGCCAGGGGTTTTCAACTAATGAAAAACTGTTTTTT
CASSQGFSTNEKLFF
>TRBD1|TRBV2|.|TRBJ1-2
TGTGCCAGCAGTGAACGCCGACAGGGTCGGGACTATGGCTACACCTTC
CASSERRQGRDYGYTF
>TRBD2|TRBV9|.|TRBJ2-7
TGTGCCAGCGGGACTAGCCCCCGACGGGACTACGAGCAGTACTTC
CASGTSPRRDYEQYF
>.|TRBV7-2|.|TRBJ2-2
TGTGCCAGCAGCTTAGTTTGGACTAGGGGTAGGGGGTTCACCGGGGAGCTGTTTTTT
CASSLVWTRGRGFTGELFF
>.|TRBV6-1|.|TRBJ2-7
TGTGCCAGCAGTGATGGCAGCTCCTACGAGCAGTACTTC
CASSDGSSYEQYF
>.|TRBV7-2|.|TRBJ2-7
TGTGCCAGCAGCCGGCGGGACCGATTCTACGAGCAGTACTTC
CASSRRDRFYEQYF
>.|TRBV28|.|TRBJ1-3
TGTGCCAGCAGTCCTCCCCAGGGCCCCTCTGGAAACACCATATATTTT
CASSPPQGPSGNTIYF
>.|TRBV5-8|.|TRBJ2-2
TGTGCCAGCAGCTCCCTAACTTACACCGGGGAGCTGTTTTTT
CASSSLTYTGELFF
>.|TRBV7-9|.|TRBJ2-1
TGTGCCAGCAGCAACGCCTACAGGGAATCCCCCTACAATGAGCAGTTCTTC
CASSNAYRESPYNEQFF
>.|TRBV19|once|TRBJ1-1
TGTGCCAGTAATCCGCGGGACCCAACGAGCACTGAAGCTTTCTTT
CASNPRDPTSTEAFF
>.|TRBV18|once|TRBJ2-6
TGTGCCAGCTCACTGCGGCTTGGGGACAACCTCTCTGGGGCCAACGTCCTGACTTTC
CASSLRLGDNLSGANVLTF
>.|TRBV7-3|.|TRBJ2-3
TGTGCCAGCAGCCACCGGGGCCCCACAGATACGCAGTATTTT
CASSHRGPTDTQYF
>TRBD1|TRBV7-9|.|TRBJ2-7
TGTGCCAGCAGCTTACAGGACAGGGATAGGGACGAGCAGTACTTC
CASSLQDRDRDEQYF
>.|TRBV2|.|TRBJ2-1
TGTGCCAGCATTGTAGCTTATCAAAACAATGAGCAGTTCTTC
CASIVAYQNNEQFF
>TRBD1|TRBV9|.|TRBJ2-7
TGTGCCAGCAGCACCCAGGACAGGGGGAACGAGCAGTACTTC
CASSTQDRGNEQYF
>TRBD1|TRBV11-2|.|TRBJ1-1
TGTGCCAGCAGCTCAGACAGGGTGGTCACTGAAGCTTTCTTT
CASSSDRVVTEAFF
>.|TRBV7-2|.|TRBJ1-3
TGTGCCAGCAGCTTAGACAGGAGCTCTGGAAACACCATATATTTT
CASSLDRSSGNTIYF
>.|TRBV7-3|.|TRBJ2-5
TGTGCCAGCAGCCCGCAGGGAAGAAGGGTGGAGACCCAGTACTTC
CASSPQGRRVETQYF
>.|TRBV5-1|.|TRBJ1-3
TGCGCCAGCAGCTTGGGGACCTTGAGCTCTGGAAACACCATATATTTT
CASSLGTLSSGNTIYF
>TRBD1|TRBV25-1|.|TRBJ1-2
TGTGCCAGCAGTGGGCCGACAGGGCTTGGGGAAGGCTACACCTTC
CASSGPTGLGEGYTF
>TRBD1|TRBV28|.|TRBJ1-1
TGTGCCATCGGGACAGGGGTCCGCGCTTTCTTT
CAIGTGVRAFF
>TRBD2|TRBV7-8|once|TRBJ2-2
TGTGCCAGCAGCCCAAGGGATAGCGGGAAAATCGGGGAGCTGTTTTTT
CASSPRDSGKIGELFF
>.|TRBV4-1|.|TRBJ1-4
TGCGCCAGCAGCCTCCGGGGGGTAAACGGGGTTAATGAAAAACTGTTTTTT
CASSLRGVNGVNEKLFF
>.|TRBV15|.|TRBJ1-2
TGTGCCACTTCCCGAGGGAGATTGGGTGGCTACACCTTC
CATSRGRLGGYTF
>.|TRBV9|.|TRBJ2-1
TGTGCCAGCAGCGCGGGGGGCGTCTACAATGAGCAGTTCTTC
CASSAGGVYNEQFF
>TRBD2|TRBV9|.|TRBJ2-3
TGTGCCAGCAGCGTAGAGGTAGGAACTAGCGGGTCAGATACGCAGTATTTT
CASSVEVGTSGSDTQYF
>.|TRBV7-8|.|TRBJ2-1
TGTGCCAGCAGCTTAGTTGCGGGCGGATCCTACAATGAGCAGTTCTTC
CASSLVAGGSYNEQFF
>.|TRBV18|few|TRBJ1-1
TGTGCCAGCTCACCAGAAGGGAAAGGAACTGAAGCTTTCTTT
CASSPEGKGTEAFF
>TRBD2|TRBV27|.|TRBJ2-1
TGTGCCAGCAGTTTTGGACTAGCGGGCTACAATGAGCAGTTCTTC
CASSFGLAGYNEQFF
>.|TRBV29-1|.|TRBJ2-1
TGCAGCGTTGACGGCCAGGGCAATGAGCAGTTCTTC
CSVDGQGNEQFF
>.|TRBV11-2|.|TRBJ2-2
TGTGCCAGCAGCCCTGCCCCGTCCGGGGAGCTGTTTTTT
CASSPAPSGELFF
>.|TRBV5-1|.|TRBJ1-4
TGCGCCAGCAGCTTGTCAGGGCATGCAACTAATGAAAAACTGTTTTTT
CASSLSGHATNEKLFF
>.|TRBV5-4|.|TRBJ2-3
TGTGCCAGCAGCTTGCGTACGGGAGTGTGGACAGATACGCAGTATTTT
CASSLRTGVWTDTQYF
>.|TRBV14|once|TRBJ2-1
TGTGCCAGCAGCCAAGATTTAGGTTGGGAGCAGTTCTTC
CASSQDLGWEQFF
>.|TRBV11-2|.|TRBJ2-5
TGTGCCAGCAGACCTATCACAGGGTTCCGGGAGACCCAGTACTTC
CASRPITGFRETQYF
>TRBD1|TRBV28|once|TRBJ2-3
TGTGCCAGCAGTTTGGAACAGGGGGTGTCAGATACGCAGTATTTT
CASSLEQGVSDTQYF
>TRBD1|TRBV5-4|.|TRBJ2-1
TGTGCCAGCAGCCCTCCGGGACAGAGCTCCTACAATGAGCAGTTCTTC
CASSPPGQSSYNEQFF
>.|TRBV7-8|.|TRBJ1-5
TGTGCCAGCAGCCCAGCCAATCAGCCCCAGCATTTT
CASSPANQPQHF
>TRBD2|TRBV18|.|TRBJ2-1
TGTGCCAGCTCACTTATCCGACTAGCGGGAGGATGGAATGAGCAGTTCTTC
CASSLIRLAGGWNEQFF
>.|TRBV28|.|TRBJ1-1
TGTGCCAGCAGGTACAGTCGGTCGAACACTGAAGCTTTCTTT
CASRYSRSNTEAFF
>TRBD1|TRBV6-6|.|TRBJ1-6
TGTGCCAGCAGTTACCGACCAGGGGGCCGATCACCCCTCCACTTT
CASSYRPGGRSPLHF
>.|TRBV9|.|TRBJ2-3
TGTGCCAGCAGCGTAGGGGGGAGAGGGAGAATAGATACGCAGTATTTT
CASSVGGRGRIDTQYF
>.|TRBV7-9|.|TRBJ2-1
TGTGCCAGCAGCTTAGCGGGACCGTACAATGAGCAGTTCTTC
CASSLAGPYNEQFF
>TRBD1|TRBV2|.|TRBJ1-6
TGTGCCAGCCTCCGGGACAGACAAAATTCACCCCTCCACTTT
CASLRDRQNSPLHF
>.|TRBV14|.|TRBJ2-2
TGTGCCAGCAGCCAAGGTCCCCCCGGGGAGCTGTTTTTT
CASSQGPPGELFF
>.|TRBV9|.|TRBJ2-5
TGTGCCAGCAGCGCTAACTACCAAGAGACCCAGTACTTC
CASSANYQETQYF